The 21 T cell receptor beta chains given below trace back to one sample, sequenced in a study of blood T cell repertoires in COVID-19. The protocol was immunoSEQ multiplex PCR, while the TCRdb copy is restricted to in-frame clones and leaves out a portion. Here the sample spans 250,000 to 300,000 clones, approximately 86% being singletons. Input material: peripheral blood. The receptors here all came from a woman aged 45 to 65 who had recovered from COVID-19.

V usage is TRBV7-2 and J usage is TRBJ1-1; 9 bases are shared with TRBD1. V lost 2 bases to trimming and J lost 4 bases; unmatched junction nucleotides: 11. CDR3 size: 17 residues. Germline CDR1 is SGHTA and CDR2 is FQGNSA. Here the CDR3 DNA reads TGTGCCAGCAGCTTAAGGACAGGGGTTCTATCTGGCACTGAAGCTTTCTTT. This gives the protein CASSLRTGVLSGTEAFF.

V is TRBV4-3 and J is TRBJ2-1, with no clear D. V lost 1 base, J lost 0 bases, and 7 bases lay in between. Germline CDR1 reads LGHNA; CDR2 reads YSLEER. This CDR3 has 15 amino acids. The CDR3 loop reads CASSQGLSSYNEQFF. As DNA, the CDR3 is TGCGCCAGCAGCCAAGGACTTAGCTCCTACAATGAGCAGTTCTTC.

The gene calls are TRBV6-5 and TRBJ1-4; 9 bases fit TRBD1. With V trimmed by 7 bases and J by 6 bases, 9 bases remained unmatched. There are 15 residues in the CDR3. Germline CDR1 and CDR2: MNHEY and SVGAGI. This chain's CDR3 is CASTPVGTGHEKLFF. For the CDR3, the DNA is TGTGCCAGCACTCCGGTCGGGACAGGGCATGAAAAACTGTTTTTT.

This clone was found a few times. This chain uses TRBV7-6 with TRBJ1-4; 9 positions agree with TRBD1. With 5 bases clipped from V and 8 bases from J, the junction kept 6 bases outside the gene matches. The CDR3 totals 14 residues. Germline V gives CDR1 SGHVS, CDR2 FNYEAQ. The CDR3 reads CASSRRDRDEKLFF. For the CDR3, the DNA is TGTGCCAGCAGCCGCCGGGACAGGGACGAAAAACTGTTTTTT.

The CDR3 loop reads CASSPGHSGLEQYF. The CDR3 nucleotides are TGTGCCAGCAGTCCGGGACACAGTGGTCTGGAGCAGTACTTC. The chain employs TRBV6-6 and TRBJ2-7; D might be TRBD1 (6 bases). Trimming cost V 5 bases and J 7 bases, with 18 bases left between them. In germline, CDR1 is MNHNY, CDR2 SVGAGI (reference sequence). This CDR3 comprises 14 residues.

This chain uses TRBV24-1 with TRBJ2-3; D is perhaps TRBD1 (5 bases). CDR3 length equals 15 residues. The ends were cut back, 5 bases at V and 1 base at J, with 12 bases in the middle. From germline, CDR1 is KGHDR and CDR2 SFDVKD. The CDR3 protein is CATSVGQGGTDTQYF. As DNA, the CDR3 is TGTGCCACCAGTGTCGGTCAGGGTGGCACAGATACGCAGTATTTT.

This chain links TRBV5-1 with TRBJ2-2; 10 bases fit TRBD1. From germline, CDR1 is SGHRS and CDR2 YFSETQ. The CDR3 is made up of 24 amino acids. Losses at the gene ends were 4 bases for V and 0 bases for J; bases not matched to a gene: 27. For the CDR3, the DNA is TGCGCCAGCAGCAAGTATCCGGGACAGGGGTCCTCGCTATCGTCCCTTTCGAACACCGGGGAGCTGTTTTTT. Amino acids: CASSKYPGQGSSLSSLSNTGELFF.

The chain recombines TRBV30 with TRBJ1-6; possible D gene TRBD1, 6 bases. CDR1 and CDR2 (germline): GTSNPN, SVGIG (reference sequence). Deletions cut 0 bases from V and 7 bases from J, with 13 bases between. The CDR3 loop spans 15 amino acids. The chain's CDR3 is CAWSVGGGPNSPLHF. The CDR3 region has the DNA TGTGCCTGGAGTGTAGGCGGGGGCCCAAATTCACCCCTCCACTTT.

This clone appeared a single time. The genes are TRBV4-1 and TRBJ1-3, with D hard to call. Germline V gene sequence: CDR1 MGHRA, CDR2 YSYEKL. The CDR3 loop spans 14 amino acids. V lost 1 base and J 4 bases, leaving 8 bases between the germline ends. This CDR3 reads CASSQAGFGNTIYF. CDR3 bases: TGCGCCAGCAGCCAAGCCGGTTTCGGAAACACCATATATTTT.

The chain combines TRBV3-1 (or the pseudogene TRBV3-2) with TRBJ1-6, with 9 bases aligning to TRBD1. After removal of 1 base from V and 4 bases from J, the junction contained 2 bases not matched to a gene. This CDR3 comprises 16 residues. Per the germline V gene, CDR1 is LGHDT and CDR2 is YNNKEL (reference sequence). This CDR3 is CASSQAGQGYNSPLHF. CDR3 DNA sequence: TGTGCCAGCAGCCAAGCGGGACAGGGTTATAATTCACCCCTCCACTTT.

This clone was recorded once. This rearrangement joins TRBV28 to TRBJ1-1; unclear D gene. Trimming removed 7 bases at V and 11 bases at J, with 14 bases between. The CDR3 totals 11 residues. Germline CDR1 is MDHEN and CDR2 is SYDVKM. As DNA, the CDR3 is TGTGCCAGCACGACACTTTATGAGGCTTTCTTT. Translation: CASTTLYEAFF.

This chain uses TRBV29-1 with TRBJ2-7; TRBD1 agrees at 9 bases. The junction had 4 bases not matched to a gene; V was cut back by 4 bases and J by 0 bases. This CDR3 has 14 amino acids. The germline gives CDR1 SQVTM, CDR2 ANQGSEA. CDR3 amino acids: CSVATGGSSYEQYF. DNA of the CDR3: TGCAGCGTTGCGACAGGGGGTAGCTCCTACGAGCAGTACTTC.

The chain links TRBV14 to TRBJ1-1, with D maybe TRBD1 (6 bases). Trimming removed 4 bases from V and 6 bases from J, with 15 bases in between. Germline CDR1 is SGHDN and CDR2 is FVKESK. This CDR3 spans 14 amino acids. The CDR3: CASSRTGLGAEAFF. CDR3 nucleotide sequence: TGTGCCAGCAGCCGTACAGGGCTTGGCGCTGAAGCTTTCTTT.

This chain joins TRBV5-1 and TRBJ1-2, with 9 bases that match TRBD1. The germline V gene encodes CDR1 SGHRS and CDR2 YFSETQ. V was clipped by 7 bases and J by 8 bases; unmatched bases: 12. The CDR3 sequence is 14 residues long. The CDR3 loop is CASSGQGILGGYTF. In DNA, the CDR3 is TGCGCCAGCTCGGGACAGGGTATCTTGGGAGGCTACACCTTC.

V is TRBV19 and J is TRBJ1-2; D unclear. CDR1 is LNHDA and CDR2 is SQIVND in the germline V gene (reference sequence). V was clipped by 7 bases and J by 1 base, with 16 bases between them. CDR3 length: 15 residues. The CDR3 sequence is CASTKGDNLNYGYTF. The DNA for the CDR3 is TGTGCCAGTACCAAAGGTGACAACCTTAACTATGGCTACACCTTC.

Only one count was recorded for this clone. The chain has TRBV27 and TRBJ1-2, with D maybe TRBD1 (5 bases). The germline gives CDR1 MNHEY, CDR2 SMNVEV (reference sequence). The CDR3 runs to 12 residues. V lost 6 bases and J 8 bases, leaving 13 bases between the germline ends. The CDR3 spells CASRRDGGGYTF. The CDR3 coding sequence is TGTGCCAGCAGGAGGGACGGAGGGGGCTACACCTTC.

The chain employs TRBV7-2 and TRBJ1-5; possible D gene TRBD1, 5 bases. Trimming removed 1 base from V and 9 bases from J, with 13 bases in between. This CDR3 spans 14 amino acids. The germline V gene has CDR1 SGHTA and CDR2 FQGNSA. The DNA of the CDR3 is TGTGCCAGCAGCTTAGGGCAGGGTTTACGGCCCCAGCATTTT. Translation: CASSLGQGLRPQHF.

This clone was seen a single time. V gene TRBV28 combines with J gene TRBJ1-1, with D possibly being TRBD1 (5 bases). V was trimmed by 11 bases and J by 5 bases, leaving 18 bases between them. Germline CDR1 and CDR2: MDHEN and SYDVKM. CDR3 length equals 13 residues. The CDR3 spells CAGNGAVGTEAFF. The DNA of the CDR3 is TGTGCCGGAAATGGGGCGGTTGGTACTGAAGCTTTCTTT.

There are a few counts of this clone. J is TRBJ1-1 and V is TRBV9; TRBD1 agrees at 7 bases. CDR3 length: 18 amino acids. Germline V gives CDR1 SGDLS, CDR2 YYNGEE. Trimming cost V 1 base and J 4 bases; bases outside gene matches: 16. The CDR3 DNA sequence: TGTGCCAGCAGCGTATCCCCGAAAACAGGGGAGAGGGGCACTGAAGCTTTCTTT. It encodes CASSVSPKTGERGTEAFF.

J is TRBJ2-7 and V is TRBV5-4, with 7 bases identical to TRBD2. This CDR3 has 14 residues. Germline CDR1 SGHNT, CDR2 YYREEE (reference sequence). V dropped 7 bases and J dropped 4; count of bases not matched to a gene: 11. The CDR3 spells CASRPRGESYEQYF. The CDR3, as DNA: TGTGCCAGCCGCCCCCGGGGGGAGTCGTACGAGCAGTACTTC. Full variable domain (missing parts from reference TRBV5-4 and TRBJ2-7): ETGVTQSPTHLIKTRGQQVTLRCSSQSGHNTVSWYQQALGQGPQFIFQYYREEENGRGNFPPRFSGLQFPNYSSELNVNALELDDSALYLCASRPRGESYEQYFGPGTRLTVT.

The rearrangement uses TRBV2 and TRBJ2-3; 10 bases line up with TRBD2. Per germline, CDR1 SNHLY and CDR2 FYNNEI. Trimming took 6 bases from V and 7 from J; bases not matched to a gene: 16. The length of the CDR3 is 17 residues. DNA of the CDR3: TGTGCCAGCAGGGACCTAGCGGGAGAGGTAGACCGAAATACGCAGTATTTT. This codes for CASRDLAGEVDRNTQYF.